This T cell receptor (beta chain) was retrieved from a study of blood T cells in healthy people across ages (dated by TCRdb to the mid-2010s). Regarding the research as a whole: Template switching captured roughly one uniquely barcoded TCR beta cDNA molecule per two T cells in model experiments. Age-related changes in TCR beta repertoire diversity were measured in the study by deep sequencing normalized with unique cDNA molecular identifiers. Donors were grouped into four age groups: young (average roughly 15 years), middle-aged (around 39), aged (around 66) and long-lived (less than 85). To avoid experimental bias, donors of different ages were distributed randomly across sequencing lanes. For two donors (one aged 18 to 30 and one aged 80 or older), the study analyzed two additional independent replicas of 1 million unique cDNA reads from the same blood draw.

The library was produced with 5' RACE. The data were produced on an Illumina HiSeq 2500. A second PCR of about 7 to 12 cycles was run with a J-beta primer mix and a sample-barcoded 5' primer. A template-switch 5' adaptor carrying 12 random nucleotides introduced a unique molecular identifier onto each TCR beta cDNA molecule. At least 2.5 million CDR3-containing paired-end reads were obtained from each sample. First-strand cDNA was synthesized from all RNA with the Mint cDNA synthesis kit, primed by a TRBC-specific oligonucleotide. All cDNA was treated with uracil-DNA glycosylase and then went through a first 18-cycle PCR with the universal primers M1SS and BC2_uni_R. Turning to the authors' computational methods: Each sample was normalized by randomly selecting 1 million high-quality reads, each carrying a distinct molecular identifier. Reads with shared molecular identifiers were discarded instead of being binned into consensus sequences. MiTCR, run with a Q25 quality threshold and the strictest error-elimination algorithm, handled CDR3 identification, clonotype clustering and error correction. Lower-bound total TCR beta diversity was estimated with a nonparametric unseen species model using Euler transformation. Through fastp at Q25 and MiXCR, TCRdb rebuilt clones from the public reads, retaining in-frame beta chains. Here each entry gathers all rows of one CDR3 protein and keeps the most common genes and DNA. The authors' filters were not applied to this entry. This sample comprises 650,000 to 700,000 distinct CDR3 sequences, over 40% of them detected only once. Roughly 13% of the sample is held by the ten biggest clonotypes.

Including the terminal cysteine and phenylalanine, the CDR3 comprises 16 residues. The read is trimmed to its CDR3 DNA, 48 bases read in frame from base 1. CDR1 SGHRS and CDR2 YFSETQ are derived from the germline V gene. A distance of 16 bases separates the germline ends of V and J, which lose 1 base and 2 bases respectively. The donors were roughly 38 Caucasian individuals from Russia, aged 6 to 90 years, who were systemically healthy. Around 9.7 milliliters of peripheral blood were collected from each donor into EDTA-treated Vacutainer tubes. Ficoll-Paque density-gradient centrifugation was used to isolate PBMCs, with at least 6.5 million per sample. Total RNA, at least 6 micrograms per sample, was extracted from PBMCs with Trizol reagent. For every donor, an aliquot of PBMCs went through flow cytometry to measure the percentages of naive CD45RAhigh/CD27high T cells. Points the paper makes about the study in general: As age increased, observed TCR beta diversity per million T cells dropped in a roughly linear way, and a significant reduction was already evident by age roughly 36. Observed TCR beta diversity correlated strongly with the percentage of naive T cells measured by flow cytometry. Estimates of total diversity from one million sequenced T cells were regarded as lower bounds and underestimates. Donor CMV infection status was unknown, potentially confounding age-related changes in expanded clonotypes. Since profiling was done on bulk unsorted PBMCs, naive and antigen-experienced compartments could not be conclusively compared. The long-lived group showed more naive CD4+ T cells, fewer expanded clones and increased TCR diversity than the aged group, suggesting age selection.

A note on this clonotype: No cognate antigen has been identified for it. A much larger clone lies a single base off, so this may be a read error.

The chain is encoded by TRBV5-1 joined to TRBJ2-7, and the D gene may be TRBD2, 6 bases matching. The sequence derives from a woman of 80 years or more in good health. The sample consisted of blood. The sequenced DNA is TGCGCCAGCAGCTTGTTCTTGGCCGGGAGCCCCTACGAGCAGTACTTC. This yields the protein CASSLFLAGSPYEQYF.